A single sample is the source of the 26 T cell receptor beta chains below, sequenced in a study of blood T cell repertoires in COVID-19. Sequenced by immunoSEQ multiplex PCR; TCRdb stores in-frame clones only, minus some. The sample holds under 300,000 clones, around 86% seen once. Sequencing used PBMCs or T cells enriched from blood (not recorded which). These receptors were collected from a woman in her 50s who had recovered from COVID-19.

The chain employs TRBV30 and TRBJ2-7; 9 bases agree with TRBD1. The germline V gene has CDR1 GTSNPN and CDR2 SVGIG (reference sequence). The CDR3 is made up of 14 amino acids. The trim removed 4 bases at V and 5 bases at J, leaving 9 bases unmatched. The CDR3 DNA reads as TGTGCCTGGACCCCCGGGACAGGGTTCCACGAGCAGTACTTC. Its translation: CAWTPGTGFHEQYF.

V is TRBV10-3 and J is TRBJ1-3; weak D call: TRBD1 (6 bases). The germline gives CDR1 ENHRY, CDR2 SYGVKD. The CDR3 loop spans 13 amino acids. Between the trimmed V and J ends, which lost 4 bases and 7 bases, there was a span of 11 bases. The CDR3 coding sequence is TGTGCCATCAGTGTCAAGGGGGATAACACCATATATTTT. Amino acid sequence: CAISVKGDNTIYF.

The rearrangement uses TRBV9 and TRBJ1-2; a possible D gene is TRBD1 (6 bases). Germline-derived CDR1 and CDR2 are SGDLS and YYNGEE. V was cut by 3 bases and J by 4 bases, with 13 bases left in between. CDR3 length: 14 residues. CDR3 coding DNA: TGTGCCAGCAGCGGGGGGCAGGCGGTCTATGGCTACACCTTC. Its protein product is CASSGGQAVYGYTF. Based on the CDR3 plus reference TRBV9 and TRBJ1-2, the full variable domain is DSGVTQTPKHLITATGQRVTLRCSPRSGDLSVYWYQQSLDQGLQFLIQYYNGEERAKGNILERFSAQQFPDLHSELNLSSLELGDSALYFCASSGGQAVYGYTFGSGTRLTVV.

CDR3 protein: CASSLGLAGQPRPIELFF. CDR3 bases: TGTGCCAGCAGCCTAGGACTAGCGGGACAACCTAGACCCATCGAGCTGTTTTTT. The chain has TRBV3-1 (or the pseudogene TRBV3-2) and TRBJ2-2; TRBD2 agrees at 12 bases. The ends lost 4 bases at V and 11 bases at J; junction bases unmatched: 17. This CDR3 has 18 amino acids. Germline-derived CDR1 and CDR2 are LGHDT and YNNKEL (reference sequence).

This chain joins TRBV6-5 and TRBJ1-6; TRBD1 matches at 7 bases. The ends lost 2 bases at V and 7 bases at J; junction bases unmatched: 5. This CDR3 spans 15 amino acids. CDR1 and CDR2 from the germline V gene are MNHEY and SVGAGI. In DNA form, the CDR3 reads TGTGCCAGCAGTTACGGGGGACAGATCAATTCACCCCTCCACTTT. Protein sequence: CASSYGGQINSPLHF.

The chain links TRBV5-1 to TRBJ1-2; D is undetermined. This CDR3 region has 14 residues. Germline values: CDR1 SGHRS, CDR2 YFSETQ. The V and J ends lost 2 bases and 5 bases respectively, with 13 bases between them. CDR3 sequence (DNA): TGCGCCAGCAGCTTTGAGAGAGGAGCATATGGCTACACCTTC. The encoded protein is CASSFERGAYGYTF.

V gene TRBV11-2 combines with J gene TRBJ2-7; D unclear. Germline assignment: CDR1 SGHAT and CDR2 FQNNGV. CDR3 length: 15 amino acids. V was shortened by 7 bases and J by 0 bases, with 16 bases between the two germline ends. The DNA of the CDR3 is TGTGCCAGCAACAAACAGAGAAATTACTCCTACGAGCAGTACTTC. It specifies CASNKQRNYSYEQYF.

This chain uses TRBV14 with TRBJ1-6; TRBD1 matches 9 bases. Germline-derived CDR1 and CDR2 are SGHDN and FVKESK. CDR3 length: 18 residues. The trim removed 0 bases at V and 4 bases at J, leaving 7 bases unmatched. CDR3 loop: CASSQEYRGPVYNSPLHF. CDR3 nucleotides: TGTGCCAGCAGCCAAGAGTACAGGGGGCCAGTATATAATTCACCCCTCCACTTT.

The rearrangement uses TRBV5-5 and TRBJ1-6, with D possibly matching TRBD1 (6 bases). The germline CDR1 and CDR2 sequences are SGHKS and YYEKEE (reference sequence). This CDR3 has 16 amino acids. The V and J ends lost 4 bases and 0 bases respectively, with 11 bases between them. CDR3 residues: CASSRTDSSYNSPLHF. The CDR3 coding sequence is TGTGCCAGCAGCCGCACGGACAGCTCCTATAATTCACCCCTCCACTTT. The full variable domain, completed using reference TRBV5-5 and TRBJ1-6, is DAGVTQSPTHLIKTRGQQVTLRCSPISGHKSVSWYQQVLGQGPQFIFQYYEKEERGRGNFPDRFSARQFPNYSSELNVNALLLGDSALYLCASSRTDSSYNSPLHFGNGTRLTVT.

This chain uses TRBV11-2 with TRBJ2-7; 8 positions match TRBD1. V lost 2 bases and J lost 4; bases outside the gene matches: 4. Germline V gene sequence: CDR1 SGHAT, CDR2 FQNNGV. The CDR3 is 14 residues long. The CDR3 coding sequence is TGTGCCAGCAGCTTATCAGGGGGCGTTTACGAGCAGTACTTC. Translation: CASSLSGGVYEQYF.

This clone was recorded once. The genes are TRBV27 and TRBJ2-7; a possible D gene is TRBD2 (6 bases). The CDR3 is 13 amino acids. The germline V and J ends were trimmed by 3 bases and 6 bases, with 12 bases remaining between them. Germline CDR1 MNHEY, CDR2 SMNVEV (reference sequence). The CDR3 reads CASSFGGMGEQYF. The CDR3 region has the DNA TGTGCCAGCAGTTTCGGGGGAATGGGCGAGCAGTACTTC.

The rearrangement uses TRBV4-1 and TRBJ2-7; unclear D gene. Looked up from germline, CDR1 is MGHRA and CDR2 is YSYEKL. V was shortened by 2 bases and J by 5 bases, with 10 bases between the two germline ends. The CDR3 is made up of 13 amino acids. CDR3 sequence reads: CASSQMTLHEQYF. The CDR3 nucleotides read TGCGCCAGCAGCCAAATGACACTTCACGAGCAGTACTTC.

This sequence joins TRBV7-9 and TRBJ2-1; D call uncertain. Germline-derived CDR1 and CDR2 are SEHNR and FQNEAQ (reference sequence). This CDR3 is built from 12 residues. Trimming removed 4 bases from V and 7 bases from J, with 8 bases in between. In DNA, the CDR3 is TGTGCCAGCAGCTCGGAGTCAAATGAGCAGTTCTTC. Encoded protein: CASSSESNEQFF.

The V and J genes are TRBV7-8 and TRBJ2-1; D is possibly TRBD2 (5 bases). The CDR3 runs 17 residues. Germline lookup yields CDR1 SGHVS and CDR2 FQNEAQ. Trimming shortened V by 5 bases and J by 1 base, and 18 bases separated the two germline ends. The CDR3 DNA follows: TGTGCCAGCAGCCTTCAAACGGGATCGGGATCCTACAATGAGCAGTTCTTC. The encoded protein is CASSLQTGSGSYNEQFF.

The chain joins TRBV11-2 to TRBJ2-7; 11 nucleotides agree with TRBD2. The CDR3 loop spans 13 amino acids. Germline V gene data show CDR1 as SGHAT and CDR2 as FQNNGV. Unmatched junction bases numbered 4, after V lost 8 bases and J lost 4 bases. The CDR3 protein is CASRLAGLYEQYF. For the CDR3, the DNA is TGTGCCAGCCGACTAGCGGGGTTATACGAGCAGTACTTC. The variable domain in full, completed from reference TRBV11-2 and TRBJ2-7, reads EAGVAQSPRYKIIEKRQSVAFWCNPISGHATLYWYQQILGQGPKLLIQFQNNGVVDDSQLPKDRFSAERLKGVDSTLKIQPAKLEDSAVYLCASRLAGLYEQYFGPGTRLTVT.

The chain recombines TRBV7-9 with TRBJ2-2; 10 bases fit TRBD1. Germline V gene data show CDR1 as SEHNR and CDR2 as FQNEAQ (reference sequence). V shed 6 bases and J 6 bases; nucleotides not matched to a gene: 10. The CDR3 is made up of 16 amino acids. The CDR3: CASRPTGQGWAGELFF. CDR3 DNA: TGTGCCAGCAGACCGACGGGACAGGGGTGGGCCGGGGAGCTGTTTTTT.

This chain joins TRBV20-1 and TRBJ2-7, with 9 nucleotides matching TRBD2. The CDR3 runs to 12 residues. Germline values: CDR1 DFQATT, CDR2 SNEGSKA (reference sequence). After removal of 3 bases from V and 9 bases from J, the junction contained 6 bases not matched to a gene. CDR3 region: CSASSGSGVQYF. CDR3 sequence (DNA): TGCAGTGCTAGTAGCGGGAGTGGTGTGCAGTACTTC.

The gene calls are TRBV7-9 and TRBJ2-1; D unresolved. V was trimmed by 5 bases and J by 7 bases, leaving 15 bases between them. Looked up from germline, CDR1 is SEHNR and CDR2 is FQNEAQ (reference sequence). The CDR3 runs to 14 residues. The CDR3 reads CASSSPASQNEQFF. The CDR3 DNA reads TGTGCCAGCAGCAGCCCCGCCTCTCAAAATGAGCAGTTCTTC.

The V call is TRBV6-6, the J call TRBJ2-3; 11 bases are shared with TRBD2. CDR1 and CDR2 (germline): MNHNY, SVGAGI (reference sequence). The CDR3 is 17 amino acids. The V gene end was trimmed by 5 bases and the J gene end by 2 bases; junction bases not matched to a gene: 9. The chain's CDR3 is CASSPLGLAGVTDTQYF. The CDR3 region has the DNA TGTGCCAGCAGTCCACTCGGACTAGCGGGCGTCACAGATACGCAGTATTTT.

This clone came up a few times. The chain uses TRBV11-2 and TRBJ2-7; 8 bases are shared with TRBD1. Germline V gene data show CDR1 as SGHAT and CDR2 as FQNNGV. This CDR3 comprises 16 residues. The trim removed 5 bases at V and 1 base at J, leaving 10 bases unmatched. The CDR3, as DNA: TGTGCCAGCAGCGACCGCCGCCGGGACAGGTCCTACGAGCAGTACTTC. Protein: CASSDRRRDRSYEQYF.

The chain employs TRBV27 and TRBJ2-1; 7 positions match TRBD2. Germline values: CDR1 MNHEY, CDR2 SMNVEV (reference sequence). The CDR3 has 15 residues. V dropped 6 bases and J dropped 7; count of bases not matched to a gene: 12. The chain's CDR3 is CASSRGLGPANEQFF. CDR3 DNA sequence: TGTGCCAGCAGCCGTGGACTAGGCCCTGCAAATGAGCAGTTCTTC.

Ten or more counts support this clone. This chain connects TRBV6-5 to TRBJ1-1, with 8 nucleotides matching TRBD1. The V gene end was trimmed by 5 bases and the J gene end by 7 bases; junction bases not matched to a gene: 3. The germline V gene encodes CDR1 MNHEY and CDR2 SVGAGI. The CDR3 extends over 12 amino acids. The CDR3 nucleotides read TGTGCCAGCAGTCCGGACAGGGATGAAGCTTTCTTT. This translates into CASSPDRDEAFF.

The chain joins TRBV28 to TRBJ2-1; tentative D call: TRBD2 (5 bases). Germline V gene data show CDR1 as MDHEN and CDR2 as SYDVKM. V was shortened by 5 bases and J by 3 bases, with 14 bases between the two germline ends. The CDR3 runs to 15 residues. The CDR3 region is CASSTTTAFYNEQFF. CDR3 DNA sequence: TGTGCCAGCAGTACGACTACCGCGTTCTACAATGAGCAGTTCTTC.

Only one count was recorded for this clone. The rearrangement joins TRBV19 to TRBJ2-1, with 10 bases matching TRBD1. Germline CDR1 reads LNHDA; CDR2 reads SQIVND (reference sequence). The CDR3 consists of 17 residues. After removal of 7 bases from V and 1 base from J, the junction contained 10 bases not matched to a gene. CDR3: CASKGGQGSGSYNEQFF. CDR3 in DNA: TGTGCCAGTAAGGGGGGACAGGGGAGTGGGTCCTACAATGAGCAGTTCTTC.

The rearrangement uses TRBV20-1 and TRBJ1-3; D not certain. CDR3 length equals 11 residues. Germline lookup yields CDR1 DFQATT and CDR2 SNEGSKA (reference sequence). V gave up 3 bases and J gave up 8 bases, with 8 bases separating them. The CDR3 sequence: CSASLVDTIYF. The DNA for the CDR3 is TGCAGTGCTAGTCTAGTCGACACCATATATTTT.

The V gene is TRBV4-2, the J gene TRBJ2-1, with 9 bases matching TRBD2. Looked up from germline, CDR1 is LGHNA and CDR2 is YNFKEQ. V lost 0 bases to trimming and J lost 5 bases; unmatched junction nucleotides: 8. The CDR3 consists of 17 residues. For the CDR3, the DNA is TGTGCCAGCAGCCAAGATGGGCCTAGCGGGACAGACAATGAGCAGTTCTTC. It is translated as CASSQDGPSGTDNEQFF.